This entry lists 5 T cell receptor beta chains sequenced from one sample in a study of patients and donors after allogeneic stem cell transplantation. TCRdb reprocessed the RT-PCR reads with MiXCR, giving one entry per CDR3 protein. The sample has over 200,000 distinct CDR3 sequences; 35% to 45% are singletons. The sample taken for sequencing was blood, either unsorted or a sorted T cell fraction (not recorded which). The receptors shown here come from a human donor who was either an allogeneic HSCT recipient or a stem cell or donor lymphocyte infusion donor (not recorded which). It is not recorded whose cells these are; they may come from a transplant donor.

The CDR3 coding sequence is TGCAGCGCGAGGGGGCGTAACTCCTACGAGCAGTACTTC. Amino acid sequence: CSARGRNSYEQYF. The chain couples TRBV20-1 to TRBJ2-7, with 7 bases lining up with TRBD1. Germline V CDR1 and CDR2: DFQATT, SNEGSKA (reference sequence). The CDR3 has 13 residues.

This chain links TRBV10-3 with TRBJ2-2; 8 nucleotides agree with TRBD1. V gave up 6 bases and J gave up 4 bases; unmatched junction bases: 4. Germline CDR1 and CDR2: ENHRY and SYGVKD. The CDR3 length is 14 residues. CDR3 loop: CAIRNRGVTGELFF. The CDR3 DNA follows: TGTGCCATCAGAAACAGGGGGGTCACCGGGGAGCTGTTTTTT.

This clonotype showed up just a few times. The rearrangement uses TRBV7-6 and TRBJ1-5; maybe TRBD1 (6 bases). CDR3 length: 15 amino acids. Germline-derived CDR1 and CDR2 are SGHVS and FNYEAQ. The ends were cut back, 1 base at V and 3 bases at J, with 10 bases in the middle. The CDR3 DNA is TGTGCCAGCAGCTTAGATGCAGGGGACAATCAGCCCCAGCATTTT. It translates to CASSLDAGDNQPQHF.

The rearrangement uses TRBV16 and TRBJ1-2, with a tentative D call TRBD1 (6 bases). CDR1 and CDR2 (germline): KGHSY, FQNENV. V lost 4 bases and J lost 8, with 14 bases in between. CDR3 size: 13 residues. The chain's CDR3 is CASSRPGHSGYTF. The CDR3 nucleotides read TGTGCCAGCAGCCGACCGGGACACTCAGGCTACACCTTC.

J is TRBJ1-2 and V is TRBV5-1, with TRBD1 identical over 8 bases. The V segment lost 5 bases and the J segment 3 bases; nucleotides outside the gene matches: 3. This CDR3 is 13 amino acids long. CDR1 and CDR2 (germline): SGHRS, YFSETQ. CDR3 residues: CASRPTGDYGYTF. Written as DNA, the CDR3 is TGCGCCAGCAGACCGACAGGGGACTATGGCTACACCTTC.